Listed here are 25 T cell receptor beta chains from one sample, sequenced in a study of blood T cell repertoires in COVID-19. Assay: immunoSEQ multiplex PCR; the TCRdb copy retains only in-frame clones and omits some. The sample includes 150,000 to 200,000 clones, approximately 87% seen only once; the top ten take 0.6% to 0.9%. Sample: peripheral blood. These receptors were collected from a woman in her sixties or seventies with acute or convalescent COVID-19.

The V gene is TRBV6-5, the J gene TRBJ2-7; 9 nucleotides agree with TRBD1. V trimming: 9 bases; J trimming: 2 bases; junction bases outside the gene matches: 8. From germline, CDR1 is MNHEY and CDR2 SVGAGI. CDR3 length: 14 residues. The CDR3 nucleotides read TGTGCCAGTATACCGGGACAGGGACCCTACGAGCAGTACTTC. Encoded protein: CASIPGQGPYEQYF.

V usage is TRBV6-5 and J usage is TRBJ2-7; D call uncertain. CDR1 and CDR2 (germline): MNHEY, SVGAGI. This CDR3 spans 15 amino acids. Between the trimmed V and J ends, which lost 0 bases and 0 bases, there was a span of 9 bases. CDR3 bases: TGTGCCAGCAGTTACTCGAGGCGGTCCTCCTACGAGCAGTACTTC. This gives the protein CASSYSRRSSYEQYF.

The CDR3 loop is CATSDPTATGPSTDTQYF. The CDR3 region has the DNA TGTGCCACCAGTGATCCAACGGCGACGGGTCCTAGCACAGATACGCAGTATTTT. The J gene is TRBJ2-3, the V gene TRBV24-1, with unresolved D. This CDR3 contains 18 residues. V shed 3 bases and J shed 0 bases, with 18 bases lying between them. CDR1 KGHDR and CDR2 SFDVKD come from the germline V gene.

The rearrangement links TRBV6-5 to TRBJ2-7; D is possibly TRBD2 (7 bases). The CDR3 covers 12 residues. CDR1 and CDR2 from the germline V gene are MNHEY and SVGAGI. Trimming removed 7 bases from V and 4 bases from J, with 11 bases in between. As DNA, the CDR3 is TGTGCCAGCACGGGGGGCCTATACGAGCAGTACTTC. Translation gives CASTGGLYEQYF.

This clone was observed a few times. The chain links TRBV27 to TRBJ2-1, with D perhaps TRBD1 (5 bases). The CDR3 spans 15 residues. V lost 2 bases and J lost 2, with 10 bases in between. From germline, CDR1 is MNHEY and CDR2 SMNVEV (reference sequence). Here the CDR3 reads CASSLRTTAYNEQFF. CDR3 nucleotides: TGTGCCAGCAGTTTAAGGACAACGGCCTACAATGAGCAGTTCTTC.

The V call is TRBV25-1, the J call TRBJ2-7; TRBD1 might be the D (6 bases). Germline V CDR1 and CDR2: MGHDK, SYGVNS. Trimming removed 3 bases from V and 3 bases from J, with 12 bases in between. The CDR3 has 14 amino acids. The CDR3 spells CASSEGVRGYEQYF. As DNA, the CDR3 is TGTGCCAGCAGTGAGGGGGTCAGGGGCTACGAGCAGTACTTC.

There are a few counts of this clone. J is TRBJ2-7 and V is TRBV5-1, with D perhaps matching TRBD1 (5 bases). Germline lookup yields CDR1 SGHRS and CDR2 YFSETQ. Trimming left V 0 bases short and J 2 bases short, with 12 bases between. CDR3 size: 15 residues. This chain's CDR3 is CASSLAAGLTYEQYF. CDR3 DNA: TGCGCCAGCAGCTTGGCCGCAGGGTTAACCTACGAGCAGTACTTC.

This sequence joins TRBV4-2 and TRBJ1-4, with D possibly matching TRBD1 (6 bases). The CDR3 is 15 amino acids. V lost 1 base, J lost 7 bases, and 13 bases lay in between. Germline CDR1 reads LGHNA; CDR2 reads YNFKEQ. In nucleotides, the CDR3 is TGTGCCAGCAGCCAAGTGGACAGTTCCGGTGAAAAACTGTTTTTT. Translating it yields CASSQVDSSGEKLFF.

The V call is TRBV5-1, the J call TRBJ1-1; no definite D call. CDR3 length: 11 amino acids. The germline V gene has CDR1 SGHRS and CDR2 YFSETQ. The V and J ends lost 3 bases and 8 bases respectively, with 8 bases between them. The CDR3 reads CASSSHREAFF. CDR3 DNA: TGCGCCAGCAGCTCCCACCGGGAAGCTTTCTTT.

This clone was counted a few times. The chain recombines TRBV29-1 with TRBJ1-1; a possible D gene is TRBD1 (5 bases). V lost 4 bases, J lost 10 bases, and 10 bases lay in between. The CDR3 extends over 10 amino acids. CDR1 and CDR2 from the germline V gene are SQVTM and ANQGSEA. CDR3 loop: CSVVLGAAFF. The CDR3 coding sequence is TGCAGCGTTGTCCTAGGGGCAGCTTTCTTT.

The rearrangement links TRBV11-3 to TRBJ2-7; 10 nucleotides agree with TRBD1. Unmatched junction bases numbered 13, after V lost 4 bases and J lost 7 bases. The CDR3 is made up of 16 amino acids. CDR1 is SGHNT, CDR2 YENEEA, per germline. The CDR3 spells CASSSATRDRGKEQYF. In nucleotides, the CDR3 is TGTGCCAGCAGCTCGGCCACCCGGGACAGGGGAAAGGAGCAGTACTTC.

The rearrangement links TRBV5-5 to TRBJ1-2; the match to TRBD1 covers 8 bases. Trimming cost V 2 bases and J 6 bases; bases outside gene matches: 3. The V gene's germline CDR1 is SGHKS and CDR2 YYEKEE (reference sequence). The CDR3 loop spans 13 amino acids. CDR3 in amino acids: CASSFQGANGYTF. In DNA, the CDR3 is TGTGCCAGCAGCTTCCAGGGGGCCAATGGCTACACCTTC. The full variable domain, completed using reference TRBV5-5 and TRBJ1-2, is DAGVTQSPTHLIKTRGQQVTLRCSPISGHKSVSWYQQVLGQGPQFIFQYYEKEERGRGNFPDRFSARQFPNYSSELNVNALLLGDSALYLCASSFQGANGYTFGSGTRLTVV.

V and J are TRBV28 and TRBJ2-7; D ambiguous. This CDR3 has 12 amino acids. The germline V gene encodes CDR1 MDHEN and CDR2 SYDVKM. V was trimmed by 2 bases and J by 3 bases, leaving 5 bases between them. The CDR3 nucleotides read TGTGCCAGCAGTTTAGGCAGCTACGAGCAGTACTTC. Translated: CASSLGSYEQYF.

V usage is TRBV5-1 and J usage is TRBJ1-2; no firm D call. CDR3 length: 14 residues. The germline CDR1 and CDR2 sequences are SGHRS and YFSETQ. V was shortened by 0 bases and J by 1 base, with 7 bases between the two germline ends. CDR3 DNA sequence: TGCGCCAGCAGCTTGGACAGCCTTAACTATGGCTACACCTTC. Translating it yields CASSLDSLNYGYTF.

The chain carries TRBV4-2 and TRBJ1-1, with no clear D. This CDR3 region has 13 residues. Germline V lookup: CDR1 LGHNA, CDR2 YNFKEQ. Trimming cost V 5 bases and J 0 bases, with 7 bases left between them. The CDR3 loop reads CASSEVVNTEAFF. The CDR3 coding sequence is TGTGCCAGCAGCGAGGTCGTGAACACTGAAGCTTTCTTT.

This rearrangement joins TRBV2 to TRBJ2-7; a weak D match, TRBD1 (6 bases). The CDR3 consists of 15 residues. V was pared by 0 bases and J by 6 bases, with 15 bases between. Germline CDR1 SNHLY, CDR2 FYNNEI. CDR3 sequence reads: CASSEASGAAGEQYF. CDR3 nucleotides: TGTGCCAGCAGTGAAGCGTCAGGGGCTGCAGGCGAGCAGTACTTC.

The chain recombines TRBV18 with TRBJ2-1, with 9 nucleotides matching TRBD2. Germline V lookup: CDR1 KGHSH, CDR2 LQKENI. This CDR3 region has 17 residues. V lost 3 bases, J lost 4 bases, and 10 bases stayed unmatched. CDR3 sequence: CASSPPSGTLPYNEQFF. The CDR3 region has the DNA TGTGCCAGCTCACCTCCTAGCGGGACCTTACCTTACAATGAGCAGTTCTTC.

The rearrangement uses TRBV7-2 and TRBJ2-2, with 10 positions matching TRBD1. Trimming removed 6 bases from V and 7 bases from J; junction bases left unmatched: 5. Germline V gene data show CDR1 as SGHTA and CDR2 as FQGNSA. This CDR3 contains 14 residues. The CDR3: CASRPTGGNGELFF. The CDR3 DNA follows: TGTGCCAGCAGGCCGACAGGGGGCAACGGGGAGCTGTTTTTT.

The chain joins TRBV11-1 to TRBJ1-2, with 10 bases matching TRBD1. With V trimmed by 1 base and J by 2 bases, 1 base remained unmatched. Germline-derived CDR1 and CDR2 are SGHAT and FQDESV (reference sequence). The CDR3 runs to 15 residues. The CDR3 reads CASSLGGQGNYGYTF. The CDR3 region has the DNA TGTGCCAGCAGCTTAGGGGGACAGGGGAACTATGGCTACACCTTC.

J is TRBJ2-3 and V is TRBV12-5, with D unclear. Germline loops: CDR1 LGHNT, CDR2 FRNRAP. Trimming removed 5 bases at V and 4 bases at J, with 7 bases between. This CDR3 is 12 amino acids long. The CDR3 nucleotides read TGTGCTAGTGGTCCTCGGGCAGATACGCAGTATTTT. This gives the protein CASGPRADTQYF.

The rearrangement uses TRBV2 and TRBJ1-5, with D uncertain. The germline V gene encodes CDR1 SNHLY and CDR2 FYNNEI. The CDR3 is 14 residues long. Trimming removed 6 bases at V and 1 base at J, with 10 bases between. CDR3 sequence: CASSGVLSNQPQHF. In DNA, the CDR3 is TGTGCCAGCAGCGGGGTTCTAAGCAATCAGCCCCAGCATTTT. The full variable domain, completed using reference TRBV2 and TRBJ1-5, is EPEVTQTPSHQVTQMGQEVILRCVPISNHLYFYWYRQILGQKVEFLVSFYNNEISEKSEIFDDQFSVERPDGSNFTLKIRSTKLEDSAMYFCASSGVLSNQPQHFGDGTRLSIL.

The genes are TRBV18 and TRBJ2-2, with 8 positions matching TRBD2. From germline, CDR1 is KGHSH and CDR2 LQKENI. The J segment lost 5 bases and the V segment lost 3 bases, leaving 2 bases of the junction unmatched. This CDR3 is 14 amino acids long. Here the CDR3 DNA reads TGTGCCAGCTCACCTATAGCGGGAACCGGGGAGCTGTTTTTT. Protein: CASSPIAGTGELFF.

The chain is built from TRBV11-3 and TRBJ2-5; weak D call: TRBD2 (5 bases). Between the trimmed V and J ends, which lost 1 base and 5 bases, there was a span of 8 bases. This CDR3 contains 13 residues. The germline CDR1 and CDR2 sequences are SGHNT and YENEEA. The CDR3 DNA reads as TGTGCCAGCAGCTTAGTGGTAGCGGAGACCCAGTACTTC. The encoded protein is CASSLVVAETQYF.

This chain joins TRBV5-4 and TRBJ2-2; TRBD1 matches 7 bases. Germline loops: CDR1 SGHNT, CDR2 YYREEE (reference sequence). CDR3 length equals 15 residues. With V trimmed by 4 bases and J by 2 bases, 5 bases remained unmatched. This chain's CDR3 is CASSATGDNTGELFF. As DNA, the CDR3 is TGTGCCAGCAGCGCCACAGGGGACAACACCGGGGAGCTGTTTTTT.

In its sample, this clone was seen a few times. The V call is TRBV5-1, the J call TRBJ2-5, with 8 bases lining up with TRBD1. With V trimmed by 4 bases and J by 4 bases, 3 bases remained unmatched. The germline CDR1 and CDR2 sequences are SGHRS and YFSETQ. The CDR3 covers 13 residues. The CDR3 DNA reads TGCGCCAGCAGCCCGGGACAGGCAGAGACCCAGTACTTC. It specifies CASSPGQAETQYF.